Presented here are 6 T cell receptor beta chains from one specimen sequenced in a study of T cells expressing NK-cell markers. TCRdb reprocessed the 5' RACE reads and reports one entry per CDR3 protein, with no DNA. The sample totals about 150,000 distinct CDR3 sequences. The sample consisted of blood T cells: a sorted CD56 or NKG2C T cell subset, CD4+ or CD8+ T cells, or bulk PBMC T cells (not recorded which). The receptor source for this set is a woman between 45 and 60 years old in good health.

The rearrangement links TRBV7-9 to TRBJ2-1; absent DNA, TCRdb's TRBD2 call cannot be checked. Germline V lookup: CDR1 SEHNR, CDR2 FQNEAQ (reference sequence). The CDR3 is 16 residues long. The CDR3 reads CASSPKASGNPNEQFF.

The chain is built from TRBV20-1 and TRBJ2-1; TCRdb selects TRBD2, and the lack of DNA leaves this call unchecked. The CDR3 consists of 17 residues. The germline gives CDR1 DFQATT, CDR2 SNEGSKA (reference sequence). CDR3 sequence: CSASGLAGGPFVGEQFF.

The chain combines TRBV12-3 or TRBV12-4 with TRBJ1-5. CDR3 length: 12 amino acids. The CDR3 loop is CASSLNPRPQHF.

This chain connects TRBV10-3 to TRBJ2-1; the TCRdb call, TRBD2, lacks DNA for checking. Germline values: CDR1 ENHRY, CDR2 SYGVKD. The length of the CDR3 is 14 residues. This chain's CDR3 is CAISEGRPFDEQFF.

The genes are TRBV4-1 and TRBJ1-1. The CDR3 extends over 16 amino acids. Germline lookup yields CDR1 MGHRA and CDR2 YSYEKL. CDR3 loop: CASSQGGTVMSTEAFF.

The chain is built from TRBV27 and TRBJ2-1; the TRBD1 assignment by TCRdb is unverifiable without DNA. Germline CDR1 is MNHEY and CDR2 is SMNVEV (reference sequence). The CDR3 extends over 13 amino acids. The CDR3 protein is CASSLLTGFEQFF.